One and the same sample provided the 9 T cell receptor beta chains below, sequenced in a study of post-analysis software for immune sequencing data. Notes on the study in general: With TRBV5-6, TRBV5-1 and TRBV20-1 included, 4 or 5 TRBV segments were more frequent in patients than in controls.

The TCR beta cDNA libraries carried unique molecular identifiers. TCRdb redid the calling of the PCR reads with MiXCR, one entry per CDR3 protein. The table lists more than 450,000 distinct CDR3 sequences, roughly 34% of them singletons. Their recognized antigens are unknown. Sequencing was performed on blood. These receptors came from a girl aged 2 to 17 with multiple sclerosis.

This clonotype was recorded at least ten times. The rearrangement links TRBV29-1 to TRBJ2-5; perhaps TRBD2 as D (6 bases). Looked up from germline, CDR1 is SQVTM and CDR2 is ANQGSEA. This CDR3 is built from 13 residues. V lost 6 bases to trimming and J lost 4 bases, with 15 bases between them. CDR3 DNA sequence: TGCAGCGTAGAGGAGGGCCGAGGAGAGACCCAGTACTTC. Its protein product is CSVEEGRGETQYF.

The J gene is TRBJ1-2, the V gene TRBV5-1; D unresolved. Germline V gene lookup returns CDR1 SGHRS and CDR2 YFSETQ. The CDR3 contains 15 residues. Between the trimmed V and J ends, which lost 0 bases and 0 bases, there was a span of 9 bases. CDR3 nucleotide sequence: TGCGCCAGCAGCTTGGATCCAGCCCCTAACTATGGCTACACCTTC. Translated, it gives CASSLDPAPNYGYTF.

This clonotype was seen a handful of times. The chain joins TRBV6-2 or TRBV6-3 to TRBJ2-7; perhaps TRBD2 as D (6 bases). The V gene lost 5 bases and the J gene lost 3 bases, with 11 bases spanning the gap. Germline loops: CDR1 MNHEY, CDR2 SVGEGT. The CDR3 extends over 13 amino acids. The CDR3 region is CASSNRGSYEQYF. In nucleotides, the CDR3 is TGTGCCAGCAGTAATCGGGGGAGCTACGAGCAGTACTTC.

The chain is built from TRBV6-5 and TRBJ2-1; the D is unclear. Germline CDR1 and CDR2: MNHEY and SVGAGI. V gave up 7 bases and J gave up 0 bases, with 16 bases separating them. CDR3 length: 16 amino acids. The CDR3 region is CASILRPRSSYNEQFF. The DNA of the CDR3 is TGTGCCAGCATCCTAAGACCCAGGAGCTCCTACAATGAGCAGTTCTTC.

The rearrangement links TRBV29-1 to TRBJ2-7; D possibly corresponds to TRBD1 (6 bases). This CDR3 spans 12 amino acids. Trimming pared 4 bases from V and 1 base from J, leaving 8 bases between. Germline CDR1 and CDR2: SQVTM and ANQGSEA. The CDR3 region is CSVVDSSYEQYF. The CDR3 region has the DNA TGCAGCGTTGTGGACAGTTCCTACGAGCAGTACTTC.

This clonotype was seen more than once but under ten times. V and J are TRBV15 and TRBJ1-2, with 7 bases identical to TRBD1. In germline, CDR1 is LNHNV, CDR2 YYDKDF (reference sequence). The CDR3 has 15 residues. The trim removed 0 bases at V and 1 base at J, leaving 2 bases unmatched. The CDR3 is CATSREAGGNYGYTF. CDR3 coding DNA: TGTGCCACCAGCAGAGAGGCAGGGGGTAACTATGGCTACACCTTC.

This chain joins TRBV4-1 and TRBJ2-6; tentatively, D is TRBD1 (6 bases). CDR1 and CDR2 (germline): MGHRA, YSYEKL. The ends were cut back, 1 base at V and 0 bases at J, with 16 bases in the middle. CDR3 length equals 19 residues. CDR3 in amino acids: CASSQGERQAYSGANVLTF. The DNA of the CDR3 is TGCGCCAGCAGCCAAGGGGAGCGACAGGCCTACTCTGGGGCCAACGTCCTGACTTTC.

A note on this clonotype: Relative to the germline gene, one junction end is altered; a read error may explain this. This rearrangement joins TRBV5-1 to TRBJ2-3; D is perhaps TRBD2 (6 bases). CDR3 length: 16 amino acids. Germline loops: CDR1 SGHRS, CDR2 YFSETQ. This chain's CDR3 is CASSPGDGTSTATQYF. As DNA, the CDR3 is TGCGCCAGCAGCCCCGGGGACGGAACTAGCACAGCTACGCAGTATTTT.

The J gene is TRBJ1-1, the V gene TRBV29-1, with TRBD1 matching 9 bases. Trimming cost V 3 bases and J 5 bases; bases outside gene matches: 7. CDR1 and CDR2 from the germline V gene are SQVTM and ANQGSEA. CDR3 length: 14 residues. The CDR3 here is CSVDQTGGRTEAFF. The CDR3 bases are TGCAGCGTTGACCAGACAGGGGGAAGAACTGAAGCTTTCTTT.